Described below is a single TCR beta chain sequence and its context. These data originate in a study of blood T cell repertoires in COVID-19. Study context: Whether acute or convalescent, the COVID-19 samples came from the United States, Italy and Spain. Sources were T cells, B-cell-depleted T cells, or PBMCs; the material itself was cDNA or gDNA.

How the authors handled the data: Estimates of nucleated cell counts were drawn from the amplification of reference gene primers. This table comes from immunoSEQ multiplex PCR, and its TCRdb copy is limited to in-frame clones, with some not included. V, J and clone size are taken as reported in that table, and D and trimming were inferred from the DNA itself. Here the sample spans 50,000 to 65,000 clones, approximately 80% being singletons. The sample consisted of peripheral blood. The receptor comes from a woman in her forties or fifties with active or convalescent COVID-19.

The CDR3 DNA follows: TGTGCCAGCAGCCCTCTCAGGGGTGACCGCTACGAGCAGTACTTC. Protein sequence: CASSPLRGDRYEQYF. The rearrangement links TRBV14 to TRBJ2-7, with D possibly being TRBD1 (6 bases). Trimming took 4 bases from V and 3 from J, leaving 16 bases between them. The germline CDR1 and CDR2 sequences are SGHDN and FVKESK. The CDR3 consists of 15 residues.